Reported below is one T cell receptor (beta chain). The count of this clone is one. The specificity of this receptor is unknown. No much larger clone is present one base from it, and per-base qualities are unavailable. These data are taken from a study of immune evolution from preneoplasia to lung adenocarcinoma listed by TCRdb under 2021. In terms of the full investigation: No AAH lesions showed HLA loss of heterozygosity, compared with around 7% of AIS, roughly 15% of MIA and approximately 30% of ADC lesions. The immune data were integrated with whole exome sequencing and methylation data obtained from the same cohort of nodules. The overall cohort was made up of over 40 patients with pulmonary nodules who had surgical resection. Resected precursor lesions (AAH, AIS, MIA) and invasive adenocarcinomas were compared against paired morphologically normal lung tissue. A total of 45 to 55 patients contributed TCR sequencing data. The sample size depended on which specimens were available, not on a prior power calculation. According to the study, more than 100 samples were used for TCR sequencing. The study used immune gene expression, TCR sequencing and multiplex immunofluorescence to profile the immune contexture of lung adenocarcinoma precursors and invasive adenocarcinoma. POLYSOLVER was used to infer class I HLA alleles from exome data, and LOHHLA was used to detect allele-specific HLA loss.

The full study reports these points: Because all patients were from Japan and China, applicability to Western populations was uncertain. Normal lung showed the highest clonality, whereas later-stage lesions appeared to have higher T cell density and diversity but lower clonality. Findings were based on association rather than direct causation; larger cohorts with long-term follow-up and longitudinal biopsies were deemed needed. The highest top T cell clone frequencies were observed in normal lung, and a progressive decrease in top T cell clone frequencies appeared to occur from AAH through AIS, MIA and invasive adenocarcinoma. Compared with EGFR-mutant or double wild-type lesions, KRAS-mutant nodules had the highest T cell clonality.

The immunoSEQ hsTCRbeta Kit was used to sequence TCR beta CDR3 regions from DNA. Turning to the authors' computational methods: TCR sequencing data were analysed with the ImmunoSEQ Analyzer. T cell clonality was defined as 1 minus Pielou's evenness computed on productive rearrangements. T cell diversity was measured with the inverse Simpson index on productive templates. T cell density was expressed as TCR beta template counts normalized to usable DNA, with usable DNA estimated by amplifying and sequencing housekeeping genes. TCR metrics were compared across histologic stages using two-sided Kruskal-Wallis tests. This immuneACCESS table, as held by TCRdb, lists in-frame sequences with V and J called but not all clones. Of the missing ones, under half trace to an unresolved V gene in checked studies; the others have no known cause. Clonal size and the V and J genes are those of that table, whereas D and trimming came from the DNA. This sample lists some 9,000 clones; 60% to 80% were detected once. Around 13% of the sample is taken by the ten largest.

The CDR3, cysteine through phenylalanine, is 13 amino acids long. The kept DNA is CDR3 alone, 39 bases in frame from the first base. V is clipped by 6 bases and J by 9 bases, and the sequence between their germline boundaries is 12 bases long. For CDR1 and CDR2, the germline V gene lists MNHEY and SVGAGI. Patients underwent resection in Japan or China between about 2014 and 2017. Two lung cancer pathologists independently reviewed H&E slides to confirm the histologic diagnosis of every case. Premalignant or tumor cells were enriched for nucleic acid extraction by macro-dissection performed after pathologic assessment. DNA was isolated from FFPE tissue using the AllPrep DNA/RNA FFPE Kit.

The sample taken for sequencing was FFPE lung adenocarcinoma in situ tissue. This specimen's cell subset or site label, interpreted: preinvasive adenocarcinoma in situ (AIS). This chain joins TRBV6-5 to TRBJ1-6; a tentative D call is TRBD1 (6 bases match). This receptor was obtained from an older person with lung adenocarcinoma. CDR3 reads: CASRWGASSPLHF. The base sequence is TGTGCCAGCAGATGGGGGGCGTCTTCACCCCTCCACTTT.